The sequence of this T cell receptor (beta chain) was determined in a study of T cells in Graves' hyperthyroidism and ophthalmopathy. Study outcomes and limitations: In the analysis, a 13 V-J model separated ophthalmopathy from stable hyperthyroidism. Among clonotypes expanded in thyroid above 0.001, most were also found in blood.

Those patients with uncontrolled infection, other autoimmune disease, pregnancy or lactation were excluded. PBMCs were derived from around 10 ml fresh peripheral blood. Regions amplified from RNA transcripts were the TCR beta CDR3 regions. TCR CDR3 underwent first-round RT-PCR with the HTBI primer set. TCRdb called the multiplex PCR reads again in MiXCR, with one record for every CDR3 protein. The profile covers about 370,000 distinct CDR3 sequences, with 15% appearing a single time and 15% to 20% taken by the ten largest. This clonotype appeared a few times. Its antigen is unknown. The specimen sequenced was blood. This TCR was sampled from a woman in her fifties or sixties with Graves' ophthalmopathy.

CDR3 region: CASSLEDRTGELFF. The CDR3 nucleotides are TGTGCCAGCAGCTTAGAAGATCGTACCGGGGAGCTGTTTTTT. V and J are TRBV7-6 and TRBJ2-2; no reliable D call. The CDR3 extends over 14 amino acids. The germline V and J ends were trimmed by 1 base and 5 bases, with 8 bases remaining between them. Germline-derived CDR1 and CDR2 are SGHVS and FNYEAQ.